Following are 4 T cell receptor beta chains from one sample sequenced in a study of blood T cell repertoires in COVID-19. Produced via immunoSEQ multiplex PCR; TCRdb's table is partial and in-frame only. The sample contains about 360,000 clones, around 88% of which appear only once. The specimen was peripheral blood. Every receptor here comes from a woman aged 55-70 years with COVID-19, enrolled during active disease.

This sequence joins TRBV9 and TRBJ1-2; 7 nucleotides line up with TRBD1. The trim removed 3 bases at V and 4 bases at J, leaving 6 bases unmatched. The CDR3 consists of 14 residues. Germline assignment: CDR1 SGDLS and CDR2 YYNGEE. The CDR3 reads CASSADRQGYGYTF. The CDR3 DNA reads TGTGCCAGCAGCGCAGATAGACAGGGCTATGGCTACACCTTC.

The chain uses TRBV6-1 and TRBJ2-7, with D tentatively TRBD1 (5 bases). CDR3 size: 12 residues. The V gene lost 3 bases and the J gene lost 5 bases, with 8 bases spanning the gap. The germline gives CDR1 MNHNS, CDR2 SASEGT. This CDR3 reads CASSDGADEQYF. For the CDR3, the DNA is TGTGCCAGCAGTGATGGGGCTGACGAGCAGTACTTC.

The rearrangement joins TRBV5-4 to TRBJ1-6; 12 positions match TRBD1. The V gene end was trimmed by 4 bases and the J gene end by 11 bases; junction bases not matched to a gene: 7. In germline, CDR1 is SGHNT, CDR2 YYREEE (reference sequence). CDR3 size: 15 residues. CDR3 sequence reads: CASSPGTGGEPPLHF. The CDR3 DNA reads TGTGCCAGCAGCCCAGGGACAGGGGGCGAGCCACCCCTCCACTTT.

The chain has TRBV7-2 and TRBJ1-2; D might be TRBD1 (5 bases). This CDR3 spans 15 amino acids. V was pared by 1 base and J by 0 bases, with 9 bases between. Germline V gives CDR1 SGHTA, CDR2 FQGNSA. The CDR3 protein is CASSLGQGSNYGYTF. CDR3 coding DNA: TGTGCCAGCAGCTTAGGCCAGGGATCTAACTATGGCTACACCTTC. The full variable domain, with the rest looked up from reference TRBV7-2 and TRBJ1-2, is GAGVSQSPSNKVTEKGKDVELRCDPISGHTALYWYRQSLGQGLEFLIYFQGNSAPDKSGLPSDRFSAERTGGSVSTLTIQRTQQEDSAVYLCASSLGQGSNYGYTFGSGTRLTVV.